This T cell receptor (beta chain) was sequenced during a study of cytomegalovirus exposure and HLA in healthy donors. In regard to this clone: The antigen is undetermined.

Study conclusions and caveats: Trimming of TCR beta V- and J-genes showed a link, identified in a later analysis, to a missense DCLRE1C variant. The availability of immune exposure information extended only to CMV serostatus. A later analysis appeared to link common viral pathogens to several of the most significant clusters.

The germline V gene has CDR1 SGHVS and CDR2 FNYEAQ. There are 20 residues in the CDR3. Trimming cost V 6 bases and J 2 bases; bases outside gene matches: 18. With 60 Vbeta and 13 Jbeta primers, the PCR was carried out. Method: immunoSEQ multiplex PCR; TCRdb's copy keeps in-frame clones and lacks some. The sample contains some 200,000 clones, more than 85% of which appear only once. This clonotype was obtained from a woman younger than 30 in good health and CMV-seronegative. The chain combines TRBV7-6 with TRBJ2-3; 12 bases map to TRBD2. Sequencing input: PBMCs. The CDR3: CASRGRTSGVDPSTTDTQYF. CDR3 nucleotides: TGTGCCAGCAGGGGAAGGACTAGCGGGGTAGATCCTTCCACCACAGATACGCAGTATTTT.